This entry lists 30 T cell receptor beta chains sequenced from one sample in a study of T cells in Graves' hyperthyroidism and ophthalmopathy. RNA transcripts provided the source from which TCR beta CDR3 regions were amplified. The study used the HTBI primer set for a first-round RT-PCR of the TCR CDR3. TCRdb processed the multiplex PCR reads anew with MiXCR; each CDR3 protein has one entry. The repertoire has about 720,000 distinct CDR3 sequences, about 16% of them found once; the top ten carry roughly 8%. Sequencing used blood. These receptors were collected from a young man with Graves' hyperthyroidism.

This clonotype has a handful of counts. The chain carries TRBV24-1 and TRBJ2-2; D is undetermined. The CDR3 is 13 amino acids. V dropped 3 bases and J dropped 6 bases, with 7 bases sitting between them. The V gene's germline CDR1 is KGHDR and CDR2 SFDVKD. CDR3 residues: CATSDIRAGELFF. DNA of the CDR3: TGTGCCACCAGTGATATACGGGCCGGGGAGCTGTTTTTT.

This clonotype has a handful of counts. The chain combines TRBV6-2 or TRBV6-3 with TRBJ1-4; perhaps TRBD1 as D (6 bases). The CDR3 is made up of 14 amino acids. V was trimmed by 6 bases and J by 0 bases, leaving 8 bases between them. From germline, CDR1 is MNHEY and CDR2 SVGEGT. The CDR3 region is CASRWTATNEKLFF. The CDR3 DNA reads TGTGCCAGCAGGTGGACAGCAACTAATGAAAAACTGTTTTTT.

The gene calls are TRBV7-2 and TRBJ2-1; possibly TRBD2 for D (6 bases). The CDR3 covers 15 residues. The germline V gene has CDR1 SGHTA and CDR2 FQGNSA. The V end was cut by 8 bases, the J end by 7 bases, with 21 bases between. The CDR3 protein is CASSVGGVAGNEQFF. CDR3 in DNA: TGTGCCAGCTCGGTTGGGGGAGTGGCGGGAAATGAGCAGTTCTTC.

This clonotype showed up many times. The chain is built from TRBV30 and TRBJ2-1; D possibly corresponds to TRBD2 (5 bases). CDR3 length equals 17 residues. Germline CDR1 GTSNPN, CDR2 SVGIG (reference sequence). The V gene lost 3 bases and the J gene lost 4 bases, with 22 bases spanning the gap. The CDR3 is CAWSPEGLLEAYNEQFF. The CDR3 bases are TGTGCCTGGAGCCCCGAAGGACTCCTCGAAGCTTACAATGAGCAGTTCTTC.

At least ten counts were recorded for this clonotype. This chain uses TRBV29-1 with TRBJ2-7; 8 nucleotides match TRBD2. Germline CDR1 is SQVTM and CDR2 is ANQGSEA. The ends lost 3 bases at V and 6 bases at J; junction bases unmatched: 4. The CDR3 extends over 12 amino acids. Written as DNA, the CDR3 is TGCAGCGTTGAGGCGGGAGGATCCGAGCAGTACTTC. Its protein product is CSVEAGGSEQYF.

This clonotype has ten or more counts. The rearrangement joins TRBV18 to TRBJ1-1; 8 bases map to TRBD1. In germline, CDR1 is KGHSH, CDR2 LQKENI. The CDR3 has 14 amino acids. V shed 8 bases and J 4 bases; nucleotides not matched to a gene: 9. The CDR3 bases are TGTGCCAGCAGTCCCGGACAGGGATCCACTGAAGCTTTCTTT. Translation: CASSPGQGSTEAFF.

The rearrangement uses TRBV27 and TRBJ2-4, with D unresolved. Trimming stripped 0 bases from V and 2 bases from J, with 11 bases between. The CDR3 consists of 16 residues. From germline, CDR1 is MNHEY and CDR2 SMNVEV (reference sequence). CDR3 bases: TGTGCCAGCAGTTTATCGAAGGCCAGGTCCAAAAACATTCAGTACTTC. This codes for CASSLSKARSKNIQYF.

Ten or more counts support this clonotype. The chain recombines TRBV9 with TRBJ2-3, with no clear D. The V gene lost 3 bases and the J gene lost 0 bases, with 14 bases spanning the gap. The CDR3 has 16 amino acids. The V gene's germline CDR1 is SGDLS and CDR2 YYNGEE. DNA of the CDR3: TGTGCCAGCAGCGCGAGGCTGGGAACAAGCACAGATACGCAGTATTTT. It translates to CASSARLGTSTDTQYF.

The chain has TRBV20-1 and TRBJ1-1; weak D call: TRBD1 (5 bases). Trimming cost V 1 base and J 1 base, with 13 bases left between them. Germline V CDR1 and CDR2: DFQATT, SNEGSKA (reference sequence). The CDR3 length is 15 residues. The CDR3 bases are TGCAGTGCTAGAGGGGACGTGGAGGGGAACACTGAAGCTTTCTTT. This sequence encodes CSARGDVEGNTEAFF.

This clonotype was detected a few times. The CDR3 coding sequence is TGTGCCAGCTCACCACCCTCTATTTACGAGCAGTACTTC. This sequence encodes CASSPPSIYEQYF. This chain links TRBV18 with TRBJ2-7; D not certain. CDR1 and CDR2 (germline): KGHSH, LQKENI. Trimming left V 0 bases short and J 4 bases short, with 7 bases between. The CDR3 covers 13 residues.

This chain joins TRBV24-1 and TRBJ2-2, with 8 bases fitting TRBD2. Germline-derived CDR1 and CDR2 are KGHDR and SFDVKD. The CDR3 loop spans 17 amino acids. V lost 4 bases, J lost 0 bases, and 6 bases stayed unmatched. The CDR3: CATSDHTSGANTGELFF. The CDR3 DNA follows: TGTGCCACCAGTGACCATACTAGCGGCGCGAACACCGGGGAGCTGTTTTTT.

This clonotype was seen ten or more times. The J gene is TRBJ2-7, the V gene TRBV11-1; 11 nucleotides agree with TRBD2. CDR3 length equals 14 residues. V was clipped by 8 bases and J by 0 bases; unmatched bases: 3. Germline V gene data show CDR1 as SGHAT and CDR2 as FQDESV (reference sequence). The CDR3 DNA reads TGTGCCAGCGCTAGCGGGAGGCTCTCCTACGAGCAGTACTTC. The encoded protein is CASASGRLSYEQYF.

This clonotype was observed many times. The chain joins TRBV19 to TRBJ1-2; D is ambiguous. The CDR3 has 13 amino acids. Germline-derived CDR1 and CDR2 are LNHDA and SQIVND (reference sequence). Trimming left V 3 bases short and J 2 bases short, with 7 bases between. CDR3 DNA sequence: TGTGCCAGTAGTATGGGCCAAAACTATGGCTACACCTTC. It specifies CASSMGQNYGYTF.

This clonotype was seen ten or more times. V gene TRBV2 combines with J gene TRBJ1-6; D remains unclear. Germline CDR1 reads SNHLY; CDR2 reads FYNNEI. V lost 6 bases and J lost 7, with 22 bases in between. The CDR3 is made up of 17 amino acids. CDR3 nucleotide sequence: TGTGCCAGCAGCCCATTATCCGACACTCCGGGCAATTCACCCCTCCACTTT. Translation gives CASSPLSDTPGNSPLHF.

V usage is TRBV27 and J usage is TRBJ2-7; D may be TRBD2 (7 bases). Trimming cost V 2 bases and J 4 bases, with 18 bases left between them. The CDR3 spans 16 residues. In germline, CDR1 is MNHEY, CDR2 SMNVEV (reference sequence). CDR3 sequence: CASSLSWTAGGYEQYF. The CDR3 DNA is TGTGCCAGCAGTTTAAGCTGGACAGCCGGGGGGTACGAGCAGTACTTC.

This clonotype appeared a few times. This chain links TRBV20-1 with TRBJ2-1; D may be TRBD1 (5 bases). This CDR3 is 13 amino acids long. V was clipped by 6 bases and J by 12 bases, with 21 bases between them. CDR1 and CDR2 from the germline V gene are DFQATT and SNEGSKA (reference sequence). In DNA form, the CDR3 reads TGCAGTGCGAACCCCAGGGTGACTCAGGTGCAGTTCTTC. Encoded protein: CSANPRVTQVQFF.

This clonotype showed up just a few times. The chain uses TRBV2 and TRBJ1-6; D is uncertain. Germline V lookup: CDR1 SNHLY, CDR2 FYNNEI. This CDR3 comprises 14 residues. With 6 bases removed from V and 8 bases from J, the gap between germline ends came to 14 bases. CDR3 bases: TGTGCCAGCAGGAGAGAGTTTTTCGATTCACCCCTCCACTTT. Its protein product is CASRREFFDSPLHF.

The chain couples TRBV10-1 to TRBJ2-1, with 11 positions matching TRBD2. Germline CDR1 reads WNHNN; CDR2 reads SYGVQD (reference sequence). This CDR3 spans 18 amino acids. J was trimmed by 0 bases and V by 3 bases; bases with no gene match: 7. CDR3 loop: CASSDGTSGASSYNEQFF. The CDR3, as DNA: TGCGCCAGCAGTGATGGGACTAGCGGTGCGAGCTCCTACAATGAGCAGTTCTTC.

In this sample, this clonotype turned up a few times. The V gene is TRBV20-1, the J gene TRBJ1-6; D might be TRBD1 (5 bases). V lost 0 bases and J 6 bases, leaving 18 bases between the germline ends. This CDR3 has 17 amino acids. The germline V gene has CDR1 DFQATT and CDR2 SNEGSKA (reference sequence). CDR3 nucleotide sequence: TGCAGTGCTAGAGATATCTCGGGGGGTGCTGGTAATTCACCCCTCCACTTT. Translated, it gives CSARDISGGAGNSPLHF.

This clonotype has a count of ten or more. J is TRBJ2-1 and V is TRBV28, with D maybe TRBD2 (5 bases). The CDR3 spans 14 residues. Germline CDR1 MDHEN, CDR2 SYDVKM. The V gene lost 8 bases and the J gene lost 2 bases, with 13 bases spanning the gap. CDR3 in DNA: TGTGCCAGCCGGCCCGGGGTGCCCTACAATGAGCAGTTCTTC. Protein: CASRPGVPYNEQFF.

The gene calls are TRBV3-1 and TRBJ1-6, with a weak D call TRBD1 (6 bases). CDR1 LGHDT and CDR2 YNNKEL come from the germline V gene (reference sequence). Trimming removed 2 bases at V and 8 bases at J, with 10 bases between. The CDR3 is 14 residues long. The CDR3 protein is CASSQRDTYSPLHF. The CDR3 DNA is TGTGCCAGCAGCCAAAGGGACACGTATTCACCCCTCCACTTT.

This clonotype was detected many times. V usage is TRBV12-3 or TRBV12-4 and J usage is TRBJ1-2; tentatively, D is TRBD1 (6 bases). With 5 bases removed from V and 8 bases from J, the gap between germline ends came to 15 bases. This CDR3 is built from 13 residues. This CDR3 reads CASSPGGLTGYTF. The CDR3 nucleotides read TGTGCCAGCAGTCCGGGGGGGCTCACGGGCTACACCTTC.

This clonotype was picked up many times. The V gene is TRBV12-3 or TRBV12-4, the J gene TRBJ1-2, with D tentatively TRBD1 (5 bases). The CDR3 is made up of 14 amino acids. V lost 3 bases and J lost 5, with 13 bases in between. CDR3 nucleotide sequence: TGTGCCAGCAGTTTCAGCGGGACGGAATATGGCTACACCTTC. Translation: CASSFSGTEYGYTF.

The chain has TRBV28 and TRBJ2-7; TRBD1 matches 9 bases. The CDR3 runs 15 residues. V was pared by 1 base and J by 4 bases, with 5 bases of the junction left unmatched. From germline, CDR1 is MDHEN and CDR2 SYDVKM. CDR3 sequence (DNA): TGTGCCAGCAGTTTATCCCGGACAGGGGATTACGAGCAGTACTTC. Its protein product is CASSLSRTGDYEQYF.

This clonotype came up many times. The gene calls are TRBV20-1 and TRBJ1-5; D uncertain. This CDR3 spans 13 amino acids. Per germline, CDR1 DFQATT and CDR2 SNEGSKA (reference sequence). The V gene lost 2 bases and the J gene lost 4 bases, with 9 bases spanning the gap. CDR3 region: CSARLALNQPQHF. The CDR3 DNA reads TGCAGTGCTAGACTGGCCTTAAATCAGCCCCAGCATTTT.

A few counts support this clonotype. The gene calls are TRBV5-5 and TRBJ2-3; D is unclear. The CDR3 spans 13 residues. Germline lookup yields CDR1 SGHKS and CDR2 YYEKEE (reference sequence). The V gene lost 1 base and the J gene lost 5 bases, with 8 bases spanning the gap. The DNA of the CDR3 is TGTGCCAGCAGCTTGCAACTTAAAGATACGCAGTATTTT. Translating gives CASSLQLKDTQYF.

Only a few counts were recorded for this clonotype. This chain connects TRBV5-6 to TRBJ2-1, with D tentatively TRBD1 (6 bases). Between the trimmed V and J ends, which lost 3 bases and 0 bases, there was a span of 10 bases. From germline, CDR1 is SGHDT and CDR2 YYEEEE. This CDR3 spans 15 amino acids. Here the CDR3 reads CASSSRTASYNEQFF. In nucleotides, the CDR3 is TGTGCCAGCAGCTCCCGGACAGCCTCCTACAATGAGCAGTTCTTC.

This clonotype was observed a few times. The J gene is TRBJ2-1, the V gene TRBV7-2; D possibly matches TRBD1 or TRBD2 (6 bases each). V dropped 1 base and J dropped 6 bases, with 16 bases sitting between them. Per germline, CDR1 SGHTA and CDR2 FQGNSA. This CDR3 region has 16 residues. CDR3 region: CASSLEWGAVPNEQFF. The DNA for the CDR3 is TGTGCCAGCAGCTTAGAGTGGGGGGCTGTTCCCAATGAGCAGTTCTTC.

This clonotype was counted ten times or more. This sequence joins TRBV2 and TRBJ2-1; unclear D gene. This CDR3 is 13 amino acids long. V was cut by 4 bases and J by 3 bases, with 7 bases left in between. Germline values: CDR1 SNHLY, CDR2 FYNNEI. CDR3 bases: TGTGCCAGCAGTGCGGAGAGCTACAATGAGCAGTTCTTC. It encodes CASSAESYNEQFF.

This clonotype has a count of ten or more. The genes are TRBV7-2 and TRBJ2-3, with 7 bases that match TRBD2. Germline V lookup: CDR1 SGHTA, CDR2 FQGNSA. V lost 5 bases to trimming and J lost 5 bases; unmatched junction nucleotides: 13. The CDR3 sequence is 16 residues long. CDR3: CASSLGRGRDGDTQYF. For the CDR3, the DNA is TGTGCCAGCAGCCTCGGACGCGGGAGAGATGGAGATACGCAGTATTTT.